Here is one T cell receptor beta chain with its context. Given a much more abundant clone one base away, this may be a read error. These data belong to a study of T-cell reconstitution after alpha-beta-depleted transplantation in children. The length of the CDR3 is 16 residues. The V end lost 0 bases, the J end lost 1 base, and 15 bases lay between the germline ends. Germline CDR1 reads DFQATT; CDR2 reads SNEGSKA (reference sequence). During its preparation, the TCRbeta library received unique molecular identifiers. TCRdb independently ran MiXCR on the PCR reads; one entry per CDR3 protein. The repertoire holds approximately 640,000 distinct CDR3 sequences, with roughly 17% as singletons.

The sample in question was PBMCs from the stem cell graft donor, obtained from the stem cell graft. This rearrangement joins TRBV20-1 to TRBJ2-5; D is unresolved. This receptor was identified in a human donor who donated a stem cell graft to a child with acute myeloid leukemia. The CDR3 nucleotides are TGCAGTGCTAGAGATCGCGGCAGATCGTTCCAAGAGACCCAGTACTTC. It is translated as CSARDRGRSFQETQYF.